The clone carrying this T cell receptor beta chain was observed a handful of times. Its target is unknown. Reasons for excluding patients were uncontrolled infection, other autoimmune disease, pregnancy or lactation. The source of the PBMCs was 10 ml of fresh peripheral blood. The entry originates in a study of T cells in Graves' hyperthyroidism and ophthalmopathy. Points from the study as a whole: Most thyroid clonotypes that were expanded above 0.001 also turned up in blood.

TCR beta CDR3 regions were amplified from RNA transcripts. HTBI primers were used for first-round RT-PCR of the TCR CDR3. TCRdb re-derived calls from the multiplex PCR reads in MiXCR, one entry per CDR3 protein. The sample holds hundreds of thousands of distinct CDR3 sequences; about a fifth are singletons and the top ten take about 35%. The length of the CDR3 is 14 residues. From germline, CDR1 is MDHEN and CDR2 SYDVKM. Trimming shortened V by 5 bases and J by 7 bases, and 15 bases separated the two germline ends. This sequence originates from a young man with Graves' ophthalmopathy. Input material: blood. The chain uses TRBV28 and TRBJ2-1; either TRBD1 or TRBD2 may supply D (5 bases each). The CDR3 DNA reads as TGTGCCAGCAGTCGGGGAAGGGGCCGGAATGAGCAGTTCTTC. Protein product: CASSRGRGRNEQFF.